This T cell receptor (beta chain) was found in a study of blood T cells in healthy people across ages (dated by TCRdb to between 2015 and 2017). In the study overall: Template switching captured roughly one uniquely barcoded TCR beta cDNA molecule per two T cells in model experiments. To track age-related changes in TCR beta repertoire diversity, the study relied on deep sequencing normalized with unique cDNA molecular identifiers. Four age groups were formed from the donors: young (average approximately 17 years), middle-aged (just under 40), aged (over 55) and long-lived (around 82). To avoid experimental bias, donors of different ages were distributed randomly across sequencing lanes. For two donors (one aged 18 to 30 and one aged 80 or older), the study analyzed two additional independent replicas of 1 million unique cDNA reads from the same blood draw. Overall study outcomes, separate from this receptor: Compared with the aged group, the long-lived group had more naive CD4+ T cells, fewer expanded clones and increased TCR diversity, suggesting age selection. Donor CMV infection status was unknown, potentially confounding age-related changes in expanded clonotypes. Total diversity estimates from one million sequenced T cells were considered lower bounds and underestimates. Because profiling used bulk unsorted PBMCs, naive and antigen-experienced compartments could not be compared conclusively. There was a strong correlation between observed TCR beta diversity and the percentage of naive T cells measured by flow cytometry. As age increased, observed TCR beta diversity per million T cells dropped in a roughly linear way, and a significant reduction was already evident by age around 41.

This clonotype was seen only once. No cognate antigen has been identified for it. No qualities accompany the bases; no much larger clone lies one base away. Evidence from one read is weak. From the cysteine up to the phenylalanine, the CDR3 has a length of 13 residues. Only the CDR3 portion is preserved as DNA: 39 bases, with reading frame beginning at the first base. Based on the germline V gene, the CDR1 and CDR2 sequences are SGHDN and FVKESK. The roughly 39 donors, aged about 6 to 95 years, were systemically healthy Caucasian individuals from Russia. Each donor gave 8.5 to 10 milliliters of peripheral blood, collected into EDTA-treated Vacutainer tubes. Ficoll-Paque density-gradient centrifugation was used to isolate PBMCs, with at least 7 million per sample. Trizol reagent was used to extract total RNA from PBMCs, with at least 6 micrograms per sample. Naive CD45RAhigh/CD27high T cell percentages were measured by flow cytometry on a PBMC aliquot from every donor.

Library generation was performed with 5' RACE. TCRdb records Illumina HiSeq 2500 as the sequencer. The second PCR ran for about 7 to 11 cycles and used a J-beta primer mix along with a sample-barcoded 5' primer. A template-switch 5' adaptor carrying 12 random nucleotides introduced a unique molecular identifier onto each TCR beta cDNA molecule. Each sample yielded at least 3 million CDR3-containing paired-end reads. First-strand cDNA synthesis was performed from all RNA using the Mint cDNA synthesis kit, with priming by a TRBC-specific oligonucleotide. Following uracil-DNA glycosylase treatment, all cDNA underwent a first 18-cycle PCR with the universal primers M1SS and BC2_uni_R. Per the authors' processing: Each sample was normalized by randomly selecting 1 million high-quality reads, each carrying a distinct molecular identifier. Instead of being binned into consensus sequences, reads that shared molecular identifiers were thrown out. MiTCR, set to a Q25 quality threshold and the strictest error-elimination algorithm, was used for CDR3 identification, clonotype clustering and error correction. Lower-bound total TCR beta diversity was estimated with a nonparametric unseen species model using Euler transformation. Using fastp at Q25 and MiXCR, TCRdb reprocessed the public reads and kept productive beta chains. Duplicate CDR3 protein sequences are folded into a single record with the most common DNA and genes. The V and J calls come from TCRdb's annotation, not from the publication. The sample records about 680,000 distinct CDR3 sequences, approximately 49% of which are singletons. Jointly, the top ten make up roughly a third of the sample.

The chain is encoded by TRBV14 joined to TRBJ2-5; 6 matching bases give a weak D call of TRBD2. The J call is uncertain, as TRBJ2-7 better fits the DNA end. This clonotype was sampled from a woman aged 55 to 70 in good health. Sample: blood. The CDR3 region: CASSHPSANEQYF. DNA sequence: TGTGCCAGCAGCCATCCTAGCGCGAACGAGCAGTACTTC.